Below, 6 T cell receptor beta chains from the same sample are listed, as sequenced in a study of response to subunit inactivated influenza vaccine. MiXCR was run by TCRdb on the RT-PCR reads, yielding one entry per CDR3 protein. Found here are about 530,000 distinct CDR3 sequences, 13% of them singletons; the top ten hold over 10%. The specimen was PBMCs from blood, collected more than 35 days after vaccination. Receptors originate from a man aged 50-60 years who received an inactivated influenza vaccine.

This clonotype was detected only a few times. The V gene is TRBV20-1, the J gene TRBJ2-5; D may be TRBD2 (6 bases). V lost 0 bases and J lost 7, with 18 bases in between. Germline lookup yields CDR1 DFQATT and CDR2 SNEGSKA (reference sequence). The CDR3 sequence is 15 residues long. CDR3 in DNA: TGCAGTGCTAGAGAGACTAGTGACCCTGGCGTGACCCAGTACTTC. This sequence encodes CSARETSDPGVTQYF.

This clonotype turned up a few times. The J gene is TRBJ2-3, the V gene TRBV12-3 or TRBV12-4; 7 bases match TRBD1. J gave up 4 bases and V 5 bases, and 6 bases lay outside the gene matches. The CDR3 length is 14 residues. CDR3: CASSVTGFADTQYF. The DNA for the CDR3 is TGTGCCAGCAGTGTGACAGGGTTTGCAGATACGCAGTATTTT.

The V and J genes are TRBV5-1 and TRBJ2-2; 8 nucleotides agree with TRBD1. Germline CDR1 reads SGHRS; CDR2 reads YFSETQ. V lost 4 bases and J lost 6; bases outside the gene matches: 11. This CDR3 contains 16 residues. CDR3 coding DNA: TGCGCCAGCAGCCGATCGGCAGGGGGCGATTCCGGGGAGCTGTTTTTT. Residues: CASSRSAGGDSGELFF.

V is TRBV10-3 and J is TRBJ1-6; 8 nucleotides agree with TRBD1. The junction had 1 base not matched to a gene; V was cut back by 0 bases and J by 6 bases. Per germline, CDR1 ENHRY and CDR2 SYGVKD. The CDR3 is 15 residues long. CDR3 sequence: CAISESTGANSPLHF. The CDR3 nucleotides are TGTGCCATCAGTGAGTCGACAGGGGCTAATTCACCCCTCCACTTT.

This clonotype was seen ten or more times. The chain is built from TRBV7-2 and TRBJ2-2, with TRBD2 as a possible D gene (5 bases). Germline V gives CDR1 SGHTA, CDR2 FQGNSA. V was cut by 8 bases and J by 0 bases, with 10 bases left in between. The CDR3 sequence is 14 residues long. The CDR3 coding sequence is TGTGCCAGCGGAGCGGATACGAACACCGGGGAGCTGTTTTTT. It encodes CASGADTNTGELFF.

This clonotype occurred many times. This chain links TRBV5-1 with TRBJ2-7; perhaps TRBD1 as D (6 bases). Germline V gene data show CDR1 as SGHRS and CDR2 as YFSETQ. The CDR3 has 13 residues. The V end was cut by 4 bases, the J end by 1 base, with 9 bases between. In DNA, the CDR3 is TGCGCCAGCAGCCGGGACATATCCTACGAGCAGTACTTC. This gives the protein CASSRDISYEQYF.